The clone carrying this T cell receptor beta chain has a handful of counts. The antigen remains undetermined. It was with 60 Vbeta and 13 Jbeta primers that the PCR ran. Libraries were prepared by immunoSEQ multiplex PCR; TCRdb keeps only in-frame clonotypes and omits some of them. The sample yields about 200,000 clones, approximately 80% seen once. The data originate from a study of cytomegalovirus exposure and HLA in healthy donors. Overall study findings and caveats: At a 0.05 false discovery rate, a later analysis found roughly 17,000 TCR beta sequences to be associated with HLA alleles. Upon later analysis, HLA-associated TCR beta chains proved more clonally expanded than other, equally common chains. Researchers reported in a later analysis that a missense DCLRE1C variant was tied to TCR beta V- and J-gene trimming.

CDR3 length equals 12 residues. The V end was cut by 7 bases, the J end by 2 bases, with 8 bases between. Germline V gene data show CDR1 as SNHLY and CDR2 as FYNNEI. The J gene is TRBJ2-5, the V gene TRBV2; D remains ambiguous. Sequences were obtained from PBMCs. The sequence came from a man between 35 and 55 years old in good health and CMV-seronegative. The CDR3 spells CASNELQETQYF. The CDR3 coding sequence is TGTGCCAGCAACGAGTTGCAAGAGACCCAGTACTTC.